The clone carrying this T cell receptor beta chain was counted only a few times. Its antigen is not identified. These data belong to a study of cytomegalovirus exposure and HLA in healthy donors. Study-level background: The 90 to 150 validation repertoires used a platform that matched the one used for the roughly 650 first-cohort repertoires, as a later analysis reported. General observations from the study: Overall, around 160 TCR beta chains were annotated as cytomegalovirus-associated.

Donors came from a validation cohort of some 130 subjects, distinct from the first 666-subject cohort. TCRdb's table, derived via immunoSEQ multiplex PCR, lists solely in-frame clones and lacks some. The table lists approximately 180,000 clones, more than 75% of them singletons. Germline V gene lookup returns CDR1 MGHRA and CDR2 YSYEKL. CDR3 length: 15 residues. Trimming shortened V by 4 bases and J by 1 base, and 11 bases separated the two germline ends. V usage is TRBV4-1 and J usage is TRBJ1-5; no firm D call. The origin of this receptor is a woman aged 25 to 39 in good health and CMV-seronegative. Input material: PBMCs. The CDR3 coding sequence is TGCGCCAGCAGCCCTTGGACGGGGAGCAATCAGCCCCAGCATTTT. This codes for CASSPWTGSNQPQHF.